The T cell receptor (beta chain) under discussion was sequenced for a study of early T cells in non-severe SARS-CoV-2 infection. General observations from the study: Reliance on VDJdb matching favored anti-spike CD8 responses; private and CD4 specificities were missed.

Regarding this clonotype: The antigen is undetermined.

Researchers tagged individual cDNA molecules with unique molecular identifiers. From the 5' RACE reads, TCRdb called clonotypes with MiXCR, one entry per CDR3 protein. The sample comprises around 80,000 distinct CDR3 sequences, 13% of which are singletons, and about 6.1% rests with the top ten. The CDR3 runs 13 residues. Trimming stripped 5 bases from V and 2 bases from J, with 9 bases between. This rearrangement joins TRBV12-3 or TRBV12-4 to TRBJ2-5; D unresolved. The clonotype originates from an adult who was a healthcare worker with PCR-confirmed SARS-CoV-2 infection or an uninfected control (not recorded which). The specimen sequenced was whole blood. CDR3: CASSAINQETQYF. The CDR3 DNA reads as TGTGCCAGCAGTGCCATTAATCAAGAGACCCAGTACTTC.